Following are 26 T cell receptor beta chains from one sample sequenced in a study of technical replicates of blood from four donors. Data came from immunoSEQ multiplex PCR; TCRdb stores just in-frame clones and leaves some out. The sample includes about 9,400 clones, roughly nine tenths of them seen just once. The sample consisted of PBMCs. The receptors were sampled from a human donor in good health.

CDR3 coding DNA: TGTGCCAGCTCACCCACAGGGGGCCTTGGCTATGGCTACACCTTC. Amino acid sequence: CASSPTGGLGYGYTF. V is TRBV18 and J is TRBJ1-2; 9 bases fit TRBD1. CDR1 and CDR2 from the germline V gene are KGHSH and LQKENI. The CDR3 extends over 15 amino acids. V shed 3 bases and J 4 bases; nucleotides not matched to a gene: 6.

This chain uses TRBV6-1 with TRBJ1-2, with D possibly matching TRBD1 (6 bases). Trimming cost V 4 bases and J 4 bases, with 10 bases left between them. Germline CDR1 and CDR2: MNHNS and SASEGT. The CDR3 has 13 residues. CDR3 in DNA: TGTGCCAGCAGTGGACAGGATTTCTATGGCTACACCTTC. Its protein product is CASSGQDFYGYTF.

The chain uses TRBV10-3 and TRBJ1-1; 8 bases fit TRBD1. Trimming at V came to 6 bases and at J to 1 base, leaving 4 bases not matched to a gene. The CDR3 sequence is 14 residues long. CDR1 and CDR2 (germline): ENHRY, SYGVKD. The CDR3 here is CAISVGQENTEAFF. The CDR3 region has the DNA TGTGCCATCAGCGTGGGACAGGAGAACACTGAAGCTTTCTTT.

The CDR3 coding sequence is TGTGCCAGCAGCTTGGGGACAGGGGCCTACGAGCAGTACTTC. It translates to CASSLGTGAYEQYF. The rearrangement links TRBV5-6 to TRBJ2-7, with TRBD1 identical over 9 bases. The CDR3 loop spans 14 amino acids. Trimming cost V 0 bases and J 2 bases; bases outside gene matches: 0. Looked up from germline, CDR1 is SGHDT and CDR2 is YYEEEE.

The genes are TRBV27 and TRBJ1-2; 7 bases match TRBD1. This CDR3 spans 13 amino acids. The germline CDR1 and CDR2 sequences are MNHEY and SMNVEV (reference sequence). Unmatched junction bases numbered 6, after V lost 2 bases and J lost 9 bases. CDR3: CASSLTGAQSYTF. The CDR3 region has the DNA TGTGCCAGCAGTTTAACAGGGGCTCAAAGCTACACCTTC.

The gene calls are TRBV30 and TRBJ2-2, with D perhaps matching TRBD1 (6 bases). In germline, CDR1 is GTSNPN, CDR2 SVGIG (reference sequence). V shed 0 bases and J shed 6 bases, with 14 bases lying between them. CDR3 size: 15 residues. Here the CDR3 DNA reads TGTGCCTGGAGTGTACAGGGCGTTGGCTCCGGGGAGCTGTTTTTT. It encodes CAWSVQGVGSGELFF.

This sequence joins TRBV2 and TRBJ1-4; 8 nucleotides align to TRBD1. The CDR3 loop spans 14 amino acids. CDR1 and CDR2 (germline): SNHLY, FYNNEI. The ends lost 8 bases at V and 5 bases at J; junction bases unmatched: 7. This CDR3 is CASASRTGNEKLFF. The CDR3 DNA sequence: TGTGCCAGCGCTTCACGGACAGGGAATGAAAAACTGTTTTTT.

The J gene is TRBJ2-3, the V gene TRBV5-4; TRBD2 matches at 7 bases. The CDR3 totals 17 residues. Germline V lookup: CDR1 SGHNT, CDR2 YYREEE (reference sequence). The trim removed 4 bases at V and 2 bases at J, leaving 13 bases unmatched. The DNA of the CDR3 is TGTGCCAGCAGCCAGGAGGGGTGGGAGGGCCTCACAGATACGCAGTATTTT. It specifies CASSQEGWEGLTDTQYF.

The chain links TRBV19 to TRBJ2-3; 7 bases align to TRBD1. This CDR3 has 13 residues. Looked up from germline, CDR1 is LNHDA and CDR2 is SQIVND (reference sequence). V was clipped by 6 bases and J by 4 bases; unmatched bases: 4. CDR3 in DNA: TGTGCCAGTAGCGACAGGGTGGCAGATACGCAGTATTTT. Protein sequence: CASSDRVADTQYF.

The V gene is TRBV5-4, the J gene TRBJ1-2; D is perhaps TRBD1 (5 bases). The V end was cut by 4 bases, the J end by 1 base, with 8 bases between. The germline V gene encodes CDR1 SGHNT and CDR2 YYREEE (reference sequence). The CDR3 is made up of 13 amino acids. DNA for the CDR3: TGTGCCAGCAGCACTCAGGGTAACTATGGCTACACCTTC. Encoded protein: CASSTQGNYGYTF. Together with reference TRBV5-4 and TRBJ1-2, the CDR3 gives the full variable domain: ETGVTQSPTHLIKTRGQQVTLRCSSQSGHNTVSWYQQALGQGPQFIFQYYREEENGRGNFPPRFSGLQFPNYSSELNVNALELDDSALYLCASSTQGNYGYTFGSGTRLTVV.

This clone was seen once. This chain uses TRBV5-1 with TRBJ1-2; possibly TRBD1 for D (5 bases). The V and J ends lost 3 bases and 6 bases respectively, with 15 bases between them. Germline-derived CDR1 and CDR2 are SGHRS and YFSETQ. This CDR3 has 14 amino acids. The CDR3 bases are TGCGCCAGCAGCTCGGGGACGGGAGGGAATGGCTACACCTTC. The encoded protein is CASSSGTGGNGYTF. Together with reference TRBV5-1 and TRBJ1-2, the CDR3 gives the full variable domain: KAGVTQTPRYLIKTRGQQVTLSCSPISGHRSVSWYQQTPGQGLQFLFEYFSETQRNKGNFPGRFSGRQFSNSRSEMNVSTLELGDSALYLCASSSGTGGNGYTFGSGTRLTVV.

V usage is TRBV18 and J usage is TRBJ1-2, with D tentatively TRBD1 (6 bases). Germline V gives CDR1 KGHSH, CDR2 LQKENI. The CDR3 runs to 16 residues. V was shortened by 3 bases and J by 2 bases, with 16 bases between the two germline ends. The CDR3 DNA follows: TGTGCCAGCTCACCCTCAGGGGAAGGAGTCAACTATGGCTACACCTTC. Translated: CASSPSGEGVNYGYTF. Full variable domain (remainder filled in from reference TRBV18 and TRBJ1-2): NAGVMQNPRHLVRRRGQEARLRCSPMKGHSHVYWYRQLPEEGLKFMVYLQKENIIDESGMPKERFSAEFPKEGPSILRIQQVVRGDSAAYFCASSPSGEGVNYGYTFGSGTRLTVV.

The rearrangement links TRBV6-1 to TRBJ1-5; 7 bases map to TRBD1. The CDR3 spans 15 residues. V was pared by 4 bases and J by 0 bases, with 3 bases of the junction left unmatched. Germline V gene lookup returns CDR1 MNHNS and CDR2 SASEGT. The CDR3 sequence is CASSAGQISNQPQHF. The DNA for the CDR3 is TGTGCCAGCAGTGCGGGACAGATTAGCAATCAGCCCCAGCATTTT.

This chain links TRBV7-2 with TRBJ2-5; TRBD1 agrees at 8 bases. Germline V gene lookup returns CDR1 SGHTA and CDR2 FQGNSA. V lost 5 bases and J lost 5; bases outside the gene matches: 7. This CDR3 contains 14 residues. In DNA, the CDR3 is TGTGCCAGCAGCGCGGGACAGGCGGGGGAGACCCAGTACTTC. It specifies CASSAGQAGETQYF.

The chain combines TRBV25-1 with TRBJ2-1, with TRBD2 matching over 12 bases. This CDR3 is built from 16 residues. Germline-derived CDR1 and CDR2 are MGHDK and SYGVNS. With V trimmed by 2 bases and J by 8 bases, 7 bases remained unmatched. The CDR3 nucleotides are TGTGCCAGCAGTGAACCAGGACTAGCGGGATCTCATGAGCAGTTCTTC. Amino acid sequence: CASSEPGLAGSHEQFF.

This chain connects TRBV5-8 to TRBJ2-5; D call uncertain. The CDR3 is 13 amino acids. The ends were cut back, 2 bases at V and 5 bases at J, with 10 bases in the middle. Looked up from germline, CDR1 is SGHTS and CDR2 is YDEGEE. The CDR3 DNA reads TGTGCCAGCAGCTTTGTCGGGTGGGAGACCCAGTACTTC. Translation gives CASSFVGWETQYF.

This clone was seen only once. The gene calls are TRBV2 and TRBJ2-7; the match to TRBD1 covers 8 bases. The CDR3 runs to 15 residues. Trimming removed 5 bases from V and 3 bases from J; junction bases left unmatched: 9. Germline CDR1 and CDR2: SNHLY and FYNNEI. The CDR3 DNA reads TGTGCCAGCAGTATCGAGGGACAGGCCATCTACGAGCAGTACTTC. Translating it yields CASSIEGQAIYEQYF.

CDR3 sequence reads: CASIPTSESSYNEQFF. CDR3 bases: TGTGCCAGCATCCCGACTAGCGAGAGCTCCTACAATGAGCAGTTCTTC. The V gene is TRBV27, the J gene TRBJ2-1; TRBD2 matches 8 bases. This CDR3 has 16 amino acids. Looked up from germline, CDR1 is MNHEY and CDR2 is SMNVEV (reference sequence). The J segment lost 0 bases and the V segment lost 7 bases, leaving 8 bases of the junction unmatched.

The chain couples TRBV5-1 to TRBJ2-2, with a weak D call TRBD2 (6 bases). Trimming cost V 1 base and J 7 bases, with 11 bases left between them. Germline-derived CDR1 and CDR2 are SGHRS and YFSETQ. There are 14 residues in the CDR3. The CDR3 sequence is CASSLYQGGGELFF. The CDR3 DNA is TGCGCCAGCAGCTTGTATCAGGGAGGCGGGGAGCTGTTTTTT.

The rearrangement joins TRBV19 to TRBJ2-3; D gene uncertain. The CDR3 sequence is 13 residues long. The V gene's germline CDR1 is LNHDA and CDR2 SQIVND (reference sequence). Trimming took off 4 bases at V and 1 base at J, with 6 bases between the two ends. CDR3: CASSSQGTDTQYF. In DNA form, the CDR3 reads TGTGCCAGTAGTAGCCAGGGCACAGATACGCAGTATTTT.

V gene TRBV6-4 combines with J gene TRBJ2-2; TRBD1 matches at 9 bases. Germline V gene sequence: CDR1 MRHNA, CDR2 SNTAGT. The CDR3 loop spans 15 amino acids. With 9 bases clipped from V and 5 bases from J, the junction kept 10 bases outside the gene matches. CDR3 in amino acids: CASNRDRVKTGELFF. The DNA for the CDR3 is TGTGCCAGTAATCGGGACAGGGTGAAGACCGGGGAGCTGTTTTTT.

The chain recombines TRBV9 with TRBJ1-1, with D possibly being TRBD1 (5 bases). CDR1 is SGDLS, CDR2 YYNGEE, per germline. This CDR3 contains 16 residues. With 2 bases removed from V and 1 base from J, the gap between germline ends came to 15 bases. CDR3 nucleotides: TGTGCCAGCAGCGTGGGGGGTTCTCTTTGGAACACTGAAGCTTTCTTT. Translated, it gives CASSVGGSLWNTEAFF.

The rearrangement joins TRBV5-1 to TRBJ1-4, with TRBD1 matching 10 bases. V dropped 3 bases and J dropped 8; count of bases not matched to a gene: 4. CDR3 length equals 14 residues. The germline CDR1 and CDR2 sequences are SGHRS and YFSETQ. The CDR3 protein is CASSSGTGEEKLFF. The CDR3 nucleotides read TGCGCCAGCAGCTCCGGGACAGGGGAGGAAAAACTGTTTTTT.

This CDR3 reads CASNDLEDNEQFF. The CDR3 nucleotides are TGTGCCAGCAACGACCTTGAGGACAATGAGCAGTTCTTC. The rearrangement links TRBV6-5 to TRBJ2-1; no definite D call. The CDR3 extends over 13 amino acids. Germline V CDR1 and CDR2: MNHEY, SVGAGI. The V end was cut by 7 bases, the J end by 5 bases, with 12 bases between.

The V and J genes are TRBV5-1 and TRBJ2-5; 10 nucleotides agree with TRBD1. CDR3 size: 15 residues. The junction had 4 bases not matched to a gene; V was cut back by 0 bases and J by 5 bases. CDR1 is SGHRS and CDR2 is YFSETQ in the germline V gene. CDR3 bases: TGCGCCAGCAGCTTGGCGGGACAGGGGCCGGAGACCCAGTACTTC. Translated: CASSLAGQGPETQYF.

In this sample, this clone turned up once. The chain joins TRBV7-9 to TRBJ1-4; D possibly corresponds to TRBD1 (5 bases). Germline V gene sequence: CDR1 SEHNR, CDR2 FQNEAQ (reference sequence). The CDR3 sequence is 13 residues long. The V end lost 3 bases, the J end lost 7 bases, and 9 bases lay between the germline ends. The CDR3 DNA follows: TGTGCCAGCAGCTTCGGGGGTGGTGAAAAACTGTTTTTT. As protein: CASSFGGGEKLFF.